This T cell receptor (beta chain) was documented in a study of regulatory T cells in long-lasting Graves disease. Comments on this clonotype: A far larger clone is off by one base, so a read error is likely.

Construction of TCR beta libraries relied on iRepertoire HTBI primers and on Arm-PCR targeting CDR3 regions. TCRdb used MiXCR to reprocess the multiplex PCR reads, holding one entry per CDR3 protein. The sample lists some 440,000 distinct CDR3 sequences; 20% to 25% were seen once. The V segment lost 6 bases and the J segment 3 bases; nucleotides outside the gene matches: 1. Germline assignment: CDR1 MNHNS and CDR2 SASEGT. The CDR3 is made up of 13 amino acids. Time point in this sample: persistent/refractory GD, antithyroid drugs over 5 years with positive TRAb. Construction of the TCR library relied on RNA isolated from PBMCs.

The sequence derives from a female donor with Graves disease. The chain employs TRBV6-1 and TRBJ1-1, with 10 nucleotides matching TRBD1. The sample here was peripheral blood mononuclear cells (PBMCs), taken when the disease was refractory, from a patient treated with antithyroid drugs. The CDR3 region is CASRDRGDTEAFF. Here the CDR3 DNA reads TGTGCCAGCAGGGACAGGGGGGACACTGAAGCTTTCTTT.